The rows below give T cell receptor beta chains drawn from one sample of a study of shared clonotypes between healthy human individuals. Some clones are missing from TCRdb's copy, which holds only in-frame ones; the method was immunoSEQ multiplex PCR. In the table there are approximately 320,000 clones, around 72% of which are singletons. Sequences were obtained from memory CD4+ T cells sorted from blood. These receptors were obtained from a man under 40 in good health. Each CDR3 is given with its conserved first and last residue. A D gene is named only where the DNA matches it firmly. Expanded clones get a size class; other rows say once, few or many, or leave the size out.

TRBD2 | TRBJ2-1 | TRBV7-3 | few | TGTGCCAGCAGCACCGCCGGGACTAGCTACAATGAGCAGTTCTTC | CASSTAGTSYNEQFF
- | TRBJ2-1 | TRBV2 | - | TGTGCCAGCGAAGAAAGGAGCTCCTACAATGAGCAGTTCTTC | CASEERSSYNEQFF
TRBD2 | TRBJ2-1 | TRBV29-1 | few | TGCAGCGGGTGCGGCGGGAGCGTCTCCTACAATGAGCAGTTCTTC | CSGCGGSVSYNEQFF
- | TRBJ1-2 | TRBV6-5 | - | TGTGCCAGCAGGGTGGGTGACTATGGCTACACCTTC | CASRVGDYGYTF
TRBD2 | TRBJ2-1 | TRBV4-2 | many | TGTGCCAGCAGCCAAGACCCGACTAGCGGGACCTACAATGAGCAGTTCTTC | CASSQDPTSGTYNEQFF
- | TRBJ1-5 | TRBV29-1 | - | TGCAGCGTGGCCGCGGGGGCGCCTCATCAGCCCCAGCATTTT | CSVAAGAPHQPQHF
TRBD2 | TRBJ2-1 | TRBV11-3 | - | TGTGCCAGCAGCTTGGTTGGGACTAGCGTTCTGAATGAGCAGTTCTTC | CASSLVGTSVLNEQFF
- | TRBJ2-6 | TRBV29-1 | - | TGCAGCGTTGGCTCTGGGGCCAACGTCCTGACTTTC | CSVGSGANVLTF
- | TRBJ2-1 | TRBV7-2 | - | TGTGCCAGTCAGGAGGACGGGACAACCTACAATGAGCAGTTCTTC | CASQEDGTTYNEQFF
- | TRBJ1-4 | TRBV6-1 | many | TGTGCCACCGGATTAAATAGCGCGAATGAAAAACTGTTTTTT | CATGLNSANEKLFF
TRBD1 | TRBJ1-4 | TRBV7-6 | - | TGTGCCAGCAGCACTCTCCCGGGACAGGGCAATGAAAAACTGTTTTTT | CASSTLPGQGNEKLFF
TRBD1 | TRBJ1-1 | TRBV6-1 | - | TGTGCCAGCAGCCGACAGGGGCGGAACACTGAAGCTTTCTTT | CASSRQGRNTEAFF
TRBD2 | TRBJ2-1 | TRBV27 | - | TGTGCCAGCAGTTTAGGGGACTATAGAAATTGGGATGAGCAGTTCTTC | CASSLGDYRNWDEQFF
TRBD2 | TRBJ2-7 | TRBV7-9 | - | TGTGCCAGCAGCCGACCAATGGGCGGGGAGGGCGAGCAGTACTTC | CASSRPMGGEGEQYF
- | TRBJ2-6 | TRBV25-1 | - | TGTGCCAGCAGTGAACCGGGACGGATCTCTGGGGCCAACGTCCTGACTTTC | CASSEPGRISGANVLTF
- | TRBJ2-5 | TRBV10-3 | - | TGTGCCATCAGTGAGTTCGGCCGGAAAGCGGAGGATGGCGAGACCCAGTACTTC | CAISEFGRKAEDGETQYF
- | TRBJ2-2 | TRBV19 | - | TGTGCCAGTAGTATATGGGGAAGCACCGGGGAGCTGTTTTTT | CASSIWGSTGELFF
- | TRBJ2-5 | TRBV28 | - | TGTGCCAGCAGTTTACCAGGACCCCAGTTTGGAACCCAGTACTTC | CASSLPGPQFGTQYF
- | TRBJ2-7 | TRBV7-9 | - | TGTGCCAGCAGCATAAACAGCGTATCCGCGCACGAGCAGTACTTC | CASSINSVSAHEQYF
- | TRBJ1-6 | TRBV5-8 | - | TGTGCCAGCAGCTTGAGGGGGTCTTCACCCCTCCACTTT | CASSLRGSSPLHF
- | TRBJ2-5 | TRBV29-1 | - | TGCAGCGTCGGGCAGGGAGAGACCCAGTACTTC | CSVGQGETQYF
- | TRBJ2-3 | TRBV11-2 | once | TGTGCCAGCAGCTCCGGGACAAAGTTCACTGATACGCAGTATTTT | CASSSGTKFTDTQYF
TRBD2 | TRBJ2-1 | TRBV5-1 | - | TGCGCCAGCCAAGCCCCTAGCGGACGGAACTACAATGAGCAGTTCTTC | CASQAPSGRNYNEQFF
TRBD1 | TRBJ2-6 | TRBV2 | - | TGTGCCAGCTCGCCGGGACAGGGTGTTCTCGTCCTGACTTTC | CASSPGQGVLVLTF
- | TRBJ1-1 | TRBV11-2 | - | TGTGCCAGCATGATATATGTAAGGGCTGAAGCTTTCTTT | CASMIYVRAEAFF
- | TRBJ2-1 | TRBV9 | - | TGTGCCAGCAGCGTAGGGGGGGCGTCGGACCCGGACAATGAGCAGTTCTTC | CASSVGGASDPDNEQFF
- | TRBJ2-7 | TRBV5-6 | - | TGTGCCAGCAGACCGAGGGAGAGCCTCGGGCAGTACTTC | CASRPRESLGQYF
- | TRBJ2-3 | TRBV29-1 | - | TGCAGCGTTGACGGGAGTGGGACAGATACGCAGTATTTT | CSVDGSGTDTQYF
- | TRBJ1-1 | TRBV4-1 | - | TGCGCCAGCAGCCAAGGTTCGAGGGATCCGGCCACTGAAGCTTTCTTT | CASSQGSRDPATEAFF
TRBD2 | TRBJ2-2 | TRBV27 | - | TGTGCCAGCAGTTCCCTCGGGACTAGCGTAATCACCGGGGAGCTGTTTTTT | CASSSLGTSVITGELFF
TRBD2 | TRBJ2-7 | TRBV2 | - | TGTGCCACCGGACTAGCGGGAGTTGGGTACTTC | CATGLAGVGYF
- | TRBJ2-3 | TRBV18 | - | TGTGCCAGCTCTCAAGGGGGGGCTGGAGATACGCAGTATTTT | CASSQGGAGDTQYF
TRBD2 | TRBJ2-1 | TRBV29-1 | - | TGCAGCGCCCTCGGAGTAGCGGGAGGCGGCGATGAGCAGTTCTTC | CSALGVAGGGDEQFF
- | TRBJ2-7 | TRBV27 | - | TGTGCCAGCAGTTTAAGATCGGGACACCAGTCCTACGAGCAGTACTTC | CASSLRSGHQSYEQYF
- | TRBJ2-5 | TRBV7-3 | - | TGTGCCAGCAGCTTAATCCGCACGGGGGCGGAGACCCAGTACTTC | CASSLIRTGAETQYF
- | TRBJ2-5 | TRBV5-6 | - | TGTGCCAGCAGCTTCCAGGGTATCCTGGAGACCCAGTACTTC | CASSFQGILETQYF
TRBD1 | TRBJ2-2 | TRBV19 | - | TGTGCCAGTAGTCTCACAGGGGGATTGGGCACCGGGGAGCTGTTTTTT | CASSLTGGLGTGELFF
TRBD1 | TRBJ1-2 | TRBV28 | - | TGTGCCAGCAGTAGAGCAGACAGGGCCCTCTATGGCTACACCTTC | CASSRADRALYGYTF
- | TRBJ2-7 | TRBV2 | - | TGTGCCAGCAGTGAAAACGGGAAGTACTTC | CASSENGKYF
- | TRBJ1-5 | TRBV7-2 | once | TGTGCCAGCAGCTTACGGGGAGATCAGCCCCAGCATTTT | CASSLRGDQPQHF
- | TRBJ1-2 | TRBV19 | few | TGTGCCAGCACCCGGGGGGGCAGCTATGGCTACACCTTC | CASTRGGSYGYTF
- | TRBJ2-3 | TRBV19 | - | TGTGCCAGTAGTATAGGCCAACGACTCCGTACCGTCACAGATACGCAGTATTTT | CASSIGQRLRTVTDTQYF
TRBD1 | TRBJ2-3 | TRBV29-1 | - | TGCAGCGTTGATACAGGGGTGGATACGCAGTATTTT | CSVDTGVDTQYF
- | TRBJ2-2 | TRBV5-4 | - | TGTGCCAGCACCATGGGGGGTCAGAACACCGGGGAGCTGTTTTTT | CASTMGGQNTGELFF
TRBD2 | TRBJ2-7 | TRBV27 | - | TGTGCCAGCAGTAAACTAGCGGGAGGTCGCAGCGAGCAGTACTTC | CASSKLAGGRSEQYF
- | TRBJ1-2 | TRBV19 | many | TGTGCCAGTAACATCCTTGGAGTTCGGGCTAACTATGGCTACACCTTC | CASNILGVRANYGYTF